The entry below describes one T cell receptor (beta chain). Antigen specificity is unknown. These data originate in a study of vaccination and CD4 T cells after COVID-19. The study's findings and limits: When vaccine-specific clones from convalescent patients were examined, 304 of 307 were spike mono-reactive.

The length of the CDR3 is 13 residues. The V gene's germline CDR1 is MDHEN and CDR2 SYDVKM. V was pared by 11 bases and J by 4 bases, with 9 bases of the junction left unmatched. Documented treatment: approximately nine-day PBMC culture with coronavirus spike peptide pools or control peptides (ViraFEST assay). An Oncomine TCR Beta short-read assay was used to sequence the DNA from cultured CD4+ T cells. Investigators obtained genomic DNA by extraction from cultured CD4+ T cells. TCRdb independently ran MiXCR on the PCR reads; one entry per CDR3 protein. The sample lists approximately 17,000 distinct CDR3 sequences; around 56% were seen once.

The chain combines TRBV28 with TRBJ2-7; TRBD1 agrees at 9 bases. This clonotype was sampled from a human donor who had recovered from COVID-19. Here the sequenced sample was CD4+ T cells from blood, cultured in vitro, taken before SARS-CoV-2 vaccination. CDR3 DNA sequence: TGTGCCTCCGGGACAGGGTTTCCTTACGAGCAGTACTTC. Encoded protein: CASGTGFPYEQYF. Full variable domain (missing parts from reference TRBV28 and TRBJ2-7): DVKVTQSSRYLVKRTGEKVFLECVQDMDHENMFWYRQDPGLGLRLIYFSYDVKMKEKGDIPEGYSVSREKKERFSLILESASTNQTSMYLCASGTGFPYEQYFGPGTRLTVT.